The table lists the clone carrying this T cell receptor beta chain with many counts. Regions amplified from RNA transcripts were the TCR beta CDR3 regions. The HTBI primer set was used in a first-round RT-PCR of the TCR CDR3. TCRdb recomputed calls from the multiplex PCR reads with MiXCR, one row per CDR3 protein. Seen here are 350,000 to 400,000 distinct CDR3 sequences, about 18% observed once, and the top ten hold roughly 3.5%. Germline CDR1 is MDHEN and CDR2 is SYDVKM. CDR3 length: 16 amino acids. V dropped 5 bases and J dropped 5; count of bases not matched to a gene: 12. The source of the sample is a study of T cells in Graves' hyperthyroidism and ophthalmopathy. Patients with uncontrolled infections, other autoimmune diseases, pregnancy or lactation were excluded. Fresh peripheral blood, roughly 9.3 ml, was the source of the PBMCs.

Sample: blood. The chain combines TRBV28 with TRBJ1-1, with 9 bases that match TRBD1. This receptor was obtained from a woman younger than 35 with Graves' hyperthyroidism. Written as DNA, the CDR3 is TGTGCCAGCAGTCCGAGACCGGGACAGGGTTTAACTGAAGCTTTCTTT. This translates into CASSPRPGQGLTEAFF.